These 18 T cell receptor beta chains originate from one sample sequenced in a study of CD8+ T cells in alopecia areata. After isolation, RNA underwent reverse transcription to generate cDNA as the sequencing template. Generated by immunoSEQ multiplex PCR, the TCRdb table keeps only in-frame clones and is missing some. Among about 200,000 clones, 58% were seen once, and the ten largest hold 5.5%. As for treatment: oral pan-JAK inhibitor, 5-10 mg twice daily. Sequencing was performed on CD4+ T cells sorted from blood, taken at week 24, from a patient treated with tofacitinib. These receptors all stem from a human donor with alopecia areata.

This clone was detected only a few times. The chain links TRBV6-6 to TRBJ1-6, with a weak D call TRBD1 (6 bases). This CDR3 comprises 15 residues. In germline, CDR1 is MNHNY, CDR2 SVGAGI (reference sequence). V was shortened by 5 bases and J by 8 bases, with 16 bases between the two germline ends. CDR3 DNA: TGTGCCAGCAGTCCCGTATTCTCAGGGGATTCACCCCTCCACTTT. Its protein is CASSPVFSGDSPLHF.

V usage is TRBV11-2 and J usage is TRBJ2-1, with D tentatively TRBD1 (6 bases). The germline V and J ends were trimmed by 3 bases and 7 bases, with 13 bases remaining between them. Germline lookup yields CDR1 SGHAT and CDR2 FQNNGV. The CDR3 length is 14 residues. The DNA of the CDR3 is TGTGCCAGCAGCTTTATCGCACAGGGAAATGAGCAGTTCTTC. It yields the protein CASSFIAQGNEQFF.

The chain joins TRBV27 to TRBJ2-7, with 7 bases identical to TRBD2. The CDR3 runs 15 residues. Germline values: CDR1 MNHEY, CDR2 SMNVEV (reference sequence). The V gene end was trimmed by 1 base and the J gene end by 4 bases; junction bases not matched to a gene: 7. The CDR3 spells CASSLYPSGGYEQYF. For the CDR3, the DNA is TGTGCCAGCAGTTTATATCCTAGCGGAGGTTACGAGCAGTACTTC.

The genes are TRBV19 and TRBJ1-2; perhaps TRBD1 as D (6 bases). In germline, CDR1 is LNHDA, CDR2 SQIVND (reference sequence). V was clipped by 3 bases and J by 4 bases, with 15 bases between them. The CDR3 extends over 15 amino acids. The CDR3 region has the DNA TGTGCCAGTAGTATTCTGGGGGCGCCGGGCTATGGCTACACCTTC. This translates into CASSILGAPGYGYTF.

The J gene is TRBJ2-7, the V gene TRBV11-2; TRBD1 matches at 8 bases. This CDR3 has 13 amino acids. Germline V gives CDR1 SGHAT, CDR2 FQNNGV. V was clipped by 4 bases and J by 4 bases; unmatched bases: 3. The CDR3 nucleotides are TGTGCCAGCAGCTCCGACAGGGGATACGAGCAGTACTTC. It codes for CASSSDRGYEQYF.

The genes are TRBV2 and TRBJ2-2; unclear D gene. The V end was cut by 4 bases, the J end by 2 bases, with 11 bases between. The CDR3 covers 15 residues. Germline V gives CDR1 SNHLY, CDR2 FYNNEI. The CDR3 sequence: CASSVEYPNTGELFF. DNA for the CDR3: TGTGCCAGCAGTGTGGAATACCCCAACACCGGGGAGCTGTTTTTT.

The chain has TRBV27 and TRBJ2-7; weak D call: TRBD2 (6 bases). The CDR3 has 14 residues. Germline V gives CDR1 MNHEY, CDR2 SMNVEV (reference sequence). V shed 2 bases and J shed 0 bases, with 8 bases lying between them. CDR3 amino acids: CASSLGGSSYEQYF. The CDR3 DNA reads TGTGCCAGCAGTTTAGGGGGGAGCTCCTACGAGCAGTACTTC.

The CDR3 DNA reads as TGTGCCAGCAGGCCCACCGGGACAGGGGGCTACAATGAGCAGTTCTTC. Amino acids: CASRPTGTGGYNEQFF. The rearrangement links TRBV28 to TRBJ2-1; 11 bases are shared with TRBD1. There are 16 residues in the CDR3. V lost 6 bases to trimming and J lost 3 bases; unmatched junction nucleotides: 7. Germline-derived CDR1 and CDR2 are MDHEN and SYDVKM.

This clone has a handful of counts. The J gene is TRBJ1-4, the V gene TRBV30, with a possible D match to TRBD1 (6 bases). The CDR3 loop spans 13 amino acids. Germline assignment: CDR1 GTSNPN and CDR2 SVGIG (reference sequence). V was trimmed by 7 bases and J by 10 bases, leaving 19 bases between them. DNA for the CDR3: TGTGCCTCAGGGGATCAGGGAAGGGGAAAACTGTTTTTT. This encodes CASGDQGRGKLFF. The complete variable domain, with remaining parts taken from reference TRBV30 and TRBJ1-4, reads SQTIHQWPATLVQPVGSPLSLECTVEGTSNPNLYWYRQAAGRGLQLLFYSVGIGQISSEVPQNLSASRPQDRQFILSSKKLLLSDSGFYLCASGDQGRGKLFFGSGTQLSVL.

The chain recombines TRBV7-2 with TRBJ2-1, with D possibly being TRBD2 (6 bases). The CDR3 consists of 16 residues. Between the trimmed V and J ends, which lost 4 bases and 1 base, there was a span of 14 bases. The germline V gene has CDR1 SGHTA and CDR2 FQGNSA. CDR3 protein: CASSSKTSQSYNEQFF. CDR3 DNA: TGTGCCAGCAGCTCGAAGACTAGTCAGTCCTACAATGAGCAGTTCTTC.

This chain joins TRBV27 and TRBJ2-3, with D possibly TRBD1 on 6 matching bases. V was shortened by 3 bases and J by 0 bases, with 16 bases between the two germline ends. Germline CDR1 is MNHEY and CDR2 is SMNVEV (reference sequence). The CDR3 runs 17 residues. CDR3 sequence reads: CASSFAGGQLSTDTQYF. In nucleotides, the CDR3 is TGTGCCAGCAGTTTTGCTGGGGGCCAACTAAGCACAGATACGCAGTATTTT.

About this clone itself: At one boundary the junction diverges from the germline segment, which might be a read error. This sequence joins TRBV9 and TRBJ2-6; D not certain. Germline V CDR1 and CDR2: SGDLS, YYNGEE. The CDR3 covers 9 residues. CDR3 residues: CASSAETPF. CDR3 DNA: TGTGCCAGCAGCGCAGAGACACCTTTC. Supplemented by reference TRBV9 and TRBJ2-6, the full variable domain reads DSGVTQTPKHLITATGQRVTLRCSPRSGDLSVYWYQQSLDQGLQFLIQYYNGEERAKGNILERFSAQQFPDLHSELNLSSLELGDSALYFCASSAETPFGAGSRLTVL.

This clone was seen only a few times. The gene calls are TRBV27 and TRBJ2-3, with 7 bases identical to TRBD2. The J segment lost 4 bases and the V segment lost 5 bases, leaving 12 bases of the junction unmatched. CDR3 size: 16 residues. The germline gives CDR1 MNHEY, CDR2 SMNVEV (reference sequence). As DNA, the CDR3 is TGTGCCAGCAGTCGCCGACTAGCTGTTGGCGCAGATACGCAGTATTTT. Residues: CASSRRLAVGADTQYF.

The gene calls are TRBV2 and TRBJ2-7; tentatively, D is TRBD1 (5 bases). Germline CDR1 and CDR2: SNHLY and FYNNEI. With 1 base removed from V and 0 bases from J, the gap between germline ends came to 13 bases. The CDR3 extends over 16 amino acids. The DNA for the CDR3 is TGTGCCAGCAGTGAAGAGGGCCACAGGAACTCCTACGAGCAGTACTTC. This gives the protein CASSEEGHRNSYEQYF.

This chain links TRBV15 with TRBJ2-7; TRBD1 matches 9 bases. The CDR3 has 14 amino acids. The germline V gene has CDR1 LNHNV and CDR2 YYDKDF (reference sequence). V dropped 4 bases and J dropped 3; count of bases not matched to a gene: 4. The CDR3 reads CATSIGTGLYEQYF. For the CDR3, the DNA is TGTGCCACCAGCATCGGGACAGGGCTCTACGAGCAGTACTTC.

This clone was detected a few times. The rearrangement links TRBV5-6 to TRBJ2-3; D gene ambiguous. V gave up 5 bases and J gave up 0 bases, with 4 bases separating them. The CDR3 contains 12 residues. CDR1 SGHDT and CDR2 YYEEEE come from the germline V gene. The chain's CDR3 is CASRRSTDTQYF. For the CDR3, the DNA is TGTGCCAGCAGACGAAGCACAGATACGCAGTATTTT.

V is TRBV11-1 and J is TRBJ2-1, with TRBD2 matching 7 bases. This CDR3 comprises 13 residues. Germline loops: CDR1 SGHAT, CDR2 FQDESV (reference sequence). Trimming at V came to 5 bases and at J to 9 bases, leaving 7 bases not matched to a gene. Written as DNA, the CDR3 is TGTGCCAGCAGCCCCCTAGGGGAGGGTGAGCAGTTCTTC. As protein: CASSPLGEGEQFF.

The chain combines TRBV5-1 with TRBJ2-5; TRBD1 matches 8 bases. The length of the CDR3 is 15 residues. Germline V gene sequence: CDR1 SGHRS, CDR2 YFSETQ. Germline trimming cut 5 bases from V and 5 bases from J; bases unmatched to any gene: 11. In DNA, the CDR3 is TGCGCCAGCAGAGACGGACCGGGACAGGAGGAGACCCAGTACTTC. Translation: CASRDGPGQEETQYF. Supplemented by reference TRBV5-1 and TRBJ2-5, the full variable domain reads KAGVTQTPRYLIKTRGQQVTLSCSPISGHRSVSWYQQTPGQGLQFLFEYFSETQRNKGNFPGRFSGRQFSNSRSEMNVSTLELGDSALYLCASRDGPGQEETQYFGPGTRLLVL.